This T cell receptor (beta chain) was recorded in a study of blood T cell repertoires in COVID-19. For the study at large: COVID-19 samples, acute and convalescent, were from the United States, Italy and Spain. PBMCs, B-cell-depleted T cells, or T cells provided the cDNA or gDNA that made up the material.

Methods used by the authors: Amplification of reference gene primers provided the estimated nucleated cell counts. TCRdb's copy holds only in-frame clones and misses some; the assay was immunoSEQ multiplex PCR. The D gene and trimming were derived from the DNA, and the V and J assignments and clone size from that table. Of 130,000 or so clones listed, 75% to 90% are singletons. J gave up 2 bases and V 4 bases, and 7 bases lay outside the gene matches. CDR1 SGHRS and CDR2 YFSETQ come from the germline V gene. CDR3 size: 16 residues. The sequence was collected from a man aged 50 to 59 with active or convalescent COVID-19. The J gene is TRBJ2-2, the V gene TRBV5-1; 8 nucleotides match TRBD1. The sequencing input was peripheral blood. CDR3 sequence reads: CASSPGQGANTGELFF. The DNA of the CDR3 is TGCGCCAGCAGCCCGGGCCAGGGGGCAAACACCGGGGAGCTGTTTTTT. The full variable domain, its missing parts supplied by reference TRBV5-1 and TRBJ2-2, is KAGVTQTPRYLIKTRGQQVTLSCSPISGHRSVSWYQQTPGQGLQFLFEYFSETQRNKGNFPGRFSGRQFSNSRSEMNVSTLELGDSALYLCASSPGQGANTGELFFGEGSRLTVL.